This T cell receptor beta chain was retrieved from a study of shared clonotypes between healthy human individuals. The repertoire was sequenced with immunoSEQ multiplex PCR; TCRdb's copy has only in-frame clones and lacks some. The sample lists around 2.5 million clones; roughly 93% were seen once. As concerns this clone: Antigen: not known.

Trimming pared 3 bases from V and 7 bases from J, leaving 10 bases between. The CDR3 runs 13 residues. Germline CDR1 and CDR2: SGHNT and YENEEA. The study's findings and limits: Although depth was large, rarefaction showed that sequencing of the sorted subsets was incomplete. Clonotype sharing among donors, it was expected, would be affected by sequencing depth. Limitation of the genetic and exposure-history diversity represented came from the few donors.

This clonotype was sampled from a man in his late teens or twenties in good health. Some clones in this sample may be carry-over from other donors' samples. Sequencing was performed on naive CD4+ T cells from PBMCs. This sample's subset: CD45RA+ positively selected. The chain is built from TRBV11-3 and TRBJ2-1; weak D call: TRBD1 (5 bases). Here the CDR3 reads CASSFARANEQFF. The CDR3 DNA sequence: TGTGCCAGCAGCTTCGCCAGGGCTAATGAGCAGTTCTTC.